This entry concerns a single TCR beta chain. The CDR3 spans 15 residues. Germline V gives CDR1 SGHRS, CDR2 YFSETQ. V was shortened by 3 bases and J by 3 bases, with 12 bases between the two germline ends. This specimen belongs to a study of blood T cell repertoires in COVID-19. Study-level background: Whether acute or convalescent, the COVID-19 samples came from the United States, Italy and Spain. T cells, B-cell-depleted T cells, or PBMCs provided the cDNA or gDNA that served as material.

Authors' methods: Amplified reference gene primers provided the basis for estimating nucleated cell counts. The protocol was immunoSEQ multiplex PCR, while the TCRdb copy is restricted to in-frame clones and leaves out a portion. The DNA was the basis for D and trimming; V, J and clone size are from that table. The sample includes more than 250,000 clones, over 70% of them seen just once. The chain is built from TRBV5-1 and TRBJ1-4; D not resolved. This TCR was sampled from a woman in her fifties or sixties with acute or convalescent COVID-19. What was sequenced was peripheral blood. Written as DNA, the CDR3 is TGCGCCAGCAGCTACACACACGGGTCTAATGAAAAACTGTTTTTT. Translated, it gives CASSYTHGSNEKLFF. Full variable domain (outside the CDR3, taken from reference TRBV5-1 and TRBJ1-4): KAGVTQTPRYLIKTRGQQVTLSCSPISGHRSVSWYQQTPGQGLQFLFEYFSETQRNKGNFPGRFSGRQFSNSRSEMNVSTLELGDSALYLCASSYTHGSNEKLFFGSGTQLSVL.